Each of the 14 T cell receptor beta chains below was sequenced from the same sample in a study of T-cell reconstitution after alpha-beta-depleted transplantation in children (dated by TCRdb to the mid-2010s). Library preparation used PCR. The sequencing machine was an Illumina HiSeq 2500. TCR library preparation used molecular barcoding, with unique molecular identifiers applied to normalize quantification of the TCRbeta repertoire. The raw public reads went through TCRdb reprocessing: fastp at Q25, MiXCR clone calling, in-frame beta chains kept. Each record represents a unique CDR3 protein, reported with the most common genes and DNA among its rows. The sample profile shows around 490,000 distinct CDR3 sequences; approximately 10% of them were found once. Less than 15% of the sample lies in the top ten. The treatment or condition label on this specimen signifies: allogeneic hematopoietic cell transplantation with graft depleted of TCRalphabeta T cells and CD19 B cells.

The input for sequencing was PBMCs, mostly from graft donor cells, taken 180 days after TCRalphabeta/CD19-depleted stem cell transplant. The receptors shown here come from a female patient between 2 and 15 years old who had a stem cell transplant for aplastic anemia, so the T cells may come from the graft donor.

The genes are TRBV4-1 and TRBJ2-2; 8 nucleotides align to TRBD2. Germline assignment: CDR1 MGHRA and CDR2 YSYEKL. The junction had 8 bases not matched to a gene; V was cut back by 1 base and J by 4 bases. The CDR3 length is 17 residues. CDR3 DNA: TGCGCCAGCAGCCAAGGGCATCGGACTAGCCTCACCGGGGAGCTGTTTTTT. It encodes CASSQGHRTSLTGELFF.

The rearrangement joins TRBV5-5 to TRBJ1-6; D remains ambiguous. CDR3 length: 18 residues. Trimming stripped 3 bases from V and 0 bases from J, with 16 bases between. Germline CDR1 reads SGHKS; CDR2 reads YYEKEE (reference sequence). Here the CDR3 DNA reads TGTGCCAGCAGCTCCTGGACCCTCCGGAGCTCCTATAATTCACCCCTCCACTTT. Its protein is CASSSWTLRSSYNSPLHF.

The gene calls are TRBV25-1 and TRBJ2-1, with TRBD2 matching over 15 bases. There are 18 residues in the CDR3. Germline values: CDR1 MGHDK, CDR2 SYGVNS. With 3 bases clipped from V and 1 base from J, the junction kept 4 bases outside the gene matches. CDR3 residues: CASSDGTSGRFSYNEQFF. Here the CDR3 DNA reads TGTGCCAGCAGTGACGGGACTAGCGGGAGGTTTTCCTACAATGAGCAGTTCTTC.

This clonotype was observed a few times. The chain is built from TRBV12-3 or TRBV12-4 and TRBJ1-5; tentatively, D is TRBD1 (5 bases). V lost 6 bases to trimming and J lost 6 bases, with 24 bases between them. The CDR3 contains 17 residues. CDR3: CASSPARDDQTSQPQHF. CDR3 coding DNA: TGTGCCAGCAGCCCCGCCCGGGACGACCAAACTTCTCAGCCCCAGCATTTT.

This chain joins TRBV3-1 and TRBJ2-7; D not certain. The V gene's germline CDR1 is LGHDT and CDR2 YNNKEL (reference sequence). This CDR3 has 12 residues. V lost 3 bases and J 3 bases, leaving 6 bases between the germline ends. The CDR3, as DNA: TGTGCCAGCAGCCACGGGCTCTACGAGCAGTACGTC. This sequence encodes CASSHGLYEQYV.

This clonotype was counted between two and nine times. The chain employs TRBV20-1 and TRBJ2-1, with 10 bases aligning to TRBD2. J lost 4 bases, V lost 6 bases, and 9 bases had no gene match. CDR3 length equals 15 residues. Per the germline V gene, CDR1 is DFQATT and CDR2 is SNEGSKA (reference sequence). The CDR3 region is CSAPGLAEGYNEQFF. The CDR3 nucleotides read TGCAGTGCACCTGGACTAGCGGAGGGGTACAATGAGCAGTTCTTC.

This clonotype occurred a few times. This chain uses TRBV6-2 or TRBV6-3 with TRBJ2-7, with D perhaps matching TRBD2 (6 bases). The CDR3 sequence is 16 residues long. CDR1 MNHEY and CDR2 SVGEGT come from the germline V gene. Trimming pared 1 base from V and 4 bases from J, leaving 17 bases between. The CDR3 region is CASSYYGGAIRYEQYV. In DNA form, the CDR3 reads TGTGCCAGCAGTTACTACGGCGGGGCCATCCGGTACGAGCAGTACGTC.

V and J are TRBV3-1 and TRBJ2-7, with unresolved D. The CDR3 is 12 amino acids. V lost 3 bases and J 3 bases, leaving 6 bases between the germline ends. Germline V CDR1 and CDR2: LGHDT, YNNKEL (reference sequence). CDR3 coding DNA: TGTGCCAGCAGCCAGCAGAGCTACGAGCAGTACTTC. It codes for CASSQQSYEQYF.

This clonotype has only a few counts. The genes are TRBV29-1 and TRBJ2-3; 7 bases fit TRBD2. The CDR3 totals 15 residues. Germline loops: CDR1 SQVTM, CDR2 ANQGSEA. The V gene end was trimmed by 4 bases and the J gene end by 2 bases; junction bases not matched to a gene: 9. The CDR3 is CSVGDYRSFTDTQYF. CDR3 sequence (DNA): TGCAGCGTTGGGGACTATCGGAGCTTCACAGATACGCAGTATTTT.

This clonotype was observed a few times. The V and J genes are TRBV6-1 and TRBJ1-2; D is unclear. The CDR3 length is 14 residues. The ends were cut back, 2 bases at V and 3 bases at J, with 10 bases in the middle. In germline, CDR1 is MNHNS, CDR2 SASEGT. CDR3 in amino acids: CASSESGSDYGYTF. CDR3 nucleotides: TGTGCCAGCAGTGAATCGGGCAGCGACTATGGCTACACCTTC.

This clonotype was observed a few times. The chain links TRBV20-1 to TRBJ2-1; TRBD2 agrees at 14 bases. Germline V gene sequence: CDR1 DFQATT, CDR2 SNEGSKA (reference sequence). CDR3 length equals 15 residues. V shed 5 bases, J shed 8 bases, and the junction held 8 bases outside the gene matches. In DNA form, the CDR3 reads TGCAGTGCTGGAAGACTAGCGGGAGGGCCCGATGAGCAGTTCTTC. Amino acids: CSAGRLAGGPDEQFF.

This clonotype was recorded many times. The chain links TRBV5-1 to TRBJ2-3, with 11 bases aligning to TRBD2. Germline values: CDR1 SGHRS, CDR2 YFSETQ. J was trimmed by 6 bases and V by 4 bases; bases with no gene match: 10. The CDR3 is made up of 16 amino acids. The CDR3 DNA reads TGCGCCAGCAGCCCCCTAGCGGGAGGAGGGGTGGATACGCAGTATTTT. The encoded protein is CASSPLAGGGVDTQYF.

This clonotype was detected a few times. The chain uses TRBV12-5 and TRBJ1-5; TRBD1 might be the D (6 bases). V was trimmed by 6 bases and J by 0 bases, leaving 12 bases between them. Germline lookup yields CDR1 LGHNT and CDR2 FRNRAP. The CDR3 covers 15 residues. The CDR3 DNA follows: TGTGCTAGTGGCCCAAACAGGGATAGCAATCAGCCCCAGCATTTT. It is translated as CASGPNRDSNQPQHF.

The chain's CDR3 is CASRDQGIGNEQFF. The CDR3 bases are TGTGCCAGCAGGGATCAGGGCATTGGCAATGAGCAGTTCTTC. The V and J genes are TRBV7-9 and TRBJ2-1; D may be TRBD1 (5 bases). Trimming removed 6 bases from V and 6 bases from J, with 15 bases in between. Per the germline V gene, CDR1 is SEHNR and CDR2 is FQNEAQ (reference sequence). The length of the CDR3 is 14 residues.